This T cell receptor beta chain derives from a study of CD8+ T cells in alopecia areata. Treatment of the sample: oral pan-JAK inhibitor, 5-10 mg twice daily. This clone has a handful of counts. Its antigen is not identified. RNA extraction was followed by reverse transcription into cDNA, which acted as the sequencing template. Measured with immunoSEQ multiplex PCR; TCRdb has only the in-frame clones, and not every one. This table holds roughly 180,000 clones, around half found once. Whole-study results and caveats: When scalp samples are sequenced, resident alphabeta T cells of normal skin are also captured. A large proportion of expanded lesional clones were detected persisting in scalp and blood during tofacitinib. Elevated clonality characterized lesional scalp relative to normal scalp, particularly in alopecia totalis/universalis. The study found TCR sharing across patients less clear than in mice, possibly for HLA reasons.

Germline-derived CDR1 and CDR2 are MRHNA and SNTAGT. The CDR3 length is 14 residues. Trimming removed 3 bases from V and 7 bases from J, with 13 bases in between. This clonotype originated in a human donor with alopecia areata. The starting material was CD8+ T cells sorted from blood, obtained at week 24, from a patient treated with tofacitinib. This chain connects TRBV6-4 to TRBJ2-4; no reliable D call. As DNA, the CDR3 is TGTGCCAGCAGTGATGGTGGCGAGTCTAACATTCAGTACTTC. It is translated as CASSDGGESNIQYF.